Listed here are 29 T cell receptor beta chains from one sample, sequenced in a study of blood T cells in healthy people across ages. Combining a sample-barcoded 5' primer with a J-beta primer mix, a second PCR ran for 7 to 11 cycles. TCRdb re-called the 5' RACE reads with MiXCR, one entry per CDR3 protein. The sample holds about 1 million distinct CDR3 sequences, roughly 45% seen once. Sequenced material: blood. These TCRs come from a woman in her sixties or seventies in good health.

This clonotype was counted a few times. The chain couples TRBV20-1 to TRBJ2-7; TRBD1 agrees at 9 bases. The CDR3 has 14 amino acids. J gave up 5 bases and V 1 base, and 6 bases lay outside the gene matches. Germline lookup yields CDR1 DFQATT and CDR2 SNEGSKA (reference sequence). The CDR3, as DNA: TGCAGTGCTAGAGTTCCGGGACAGGGCAACGAGCAGTACTTC. Translation gives CSARVPGQGNEQYF.

The chain employs TRBV20-1 and TRBJ2-7; D perhaps matches TRBD2 (6 bases). The CDR3 sequence is 16 residues long. CDR1 is DFQATT and CDR2 is SNEGSKA in the germline V gene (reference sequence). V shed 0 bases and J shed 3 bases, with 18 bases lying between them. This chain's CDR3 is CSARDRDWAVIYEQYF. CDR3 DNA sequence: TGCAGTGCTAGAGATCGGGACTGGGCCGTTATCTACGAGCAGTACTTC.

The chain has TRBV10-3 and TRBJ2-7; D uncertain. V shed 6 bases and J shed 7 bases, with 22 bases lying between them. CDR3 length: 15 amino acids. The germline V gene has CDR1 ENHRY and CDR2 SYGVKD. The chain's CDR3 is CAIREERSPTWEQYF. The CDR3 region has the DNA TGTGCCATCAGAGAAGAACGCTCACCTACGTGGGAGCAGTACTTC.

The rearrangement joins TRBV3-1 to TRBJ1-1; TRBD1 might be the D (6 bases). Per the germline V gene, CDR1 is LGHDT and CDR2 is YNNKEL (reference sequence). The CDR3 is 14 amino acids. Between the trimmed V and J ends, which lost 4 bases and 3 bases, there was a span of 12 bases. The CDR3 sequence: CASSLQGFDTEAFF. The CDR3 nucleotides read TGTGCCAGCAGCCTCCAGGGGTTTGACACTGAAGCTTTCTTT.

The V call is TRBV5-1, the J call TRBJ2-4; 13 bases align to TRBD2. The J call is uncertain, as TRBJ2-7 better fits the DNA end. The germline gives CDR1 SGHRS, CDR2 YFSETQ. The CDR3 sequence is 15 residues long. The CDR3 nucleotides read TGCGCCAGCAGCCCCTGGACTAGCGGGAGTCACGAGCAGTACTTC. Its translation: CASSPWTSGSHEQYF.

This clonotype was seen a handful of times. The CDR3 protein is CASSVEAGEETQYF. CDR3 coding DNA: TGTGCCAGCAGCGTGGAAGCGGGAGAGGAGACCCAGTACTTC. The genes are TRBV11-1 and TRBJ2-7, with TRBD2 matching 8 bases. The J call could be wrong; TRBJ2-5 is a better fit for the DNA end. Per the germline V gene, CDR1 is SGHAT and CDR2 is FQDESV (reference sequence). The CDR3 covers 14 residues.

The chain combines TRBV29-1 with TRBJ2-5; 10 bases align to TRBD2. The CDR3 extends over 14 amino acids. J lost 11 bases, V lost 3 bases, and 12 bases had no gene match. CDR1 is SQVTM, CDR2 ANQGSEA, per germline. The DNA for the CDR3 is TGCAGCGTTGACCGTCTAGCGGGAGCAGAAGAGCAGTACTTC. It yields the protein CSVDRLAGAEEQYF.

The chain joins TRBV6-6 to TRBJ2-3; D may be TRBD1 (5 bases). From germline, CDR1 is MNHNY and CDR2 SVGAGI (reference sequence). V lost 2 bases and J 3 bases, leaving 12 bases between the germline ends. The CDR3 sequence is 15 residues long. Here the CDR3 reads CASSYGAERTDTQYF. The CDR3 DNA sequence: TGTGCCAGCAGTTACGGGGCGGAAAGAACAGATACGCAGTATTTT.

As for this clonotype: A read error may produce the germline difference seen at one junction end. This chain connects TRBV19 to TRBJ2-7; D may be TRBD1 (5 bases). Germline-derived CDR1 and CDR2 are LNHDA and SQIVND (reference sequence). The CDR3 loop spans 16 amino acids. The CDR3 spells CASSIDRDSPSYEQYF. The CDR3, as DNA: TGTGCCAGTAGTATAGATCGTGACAGCCCTTCCTACGAACAGTACTTC. Supplemented by reference TRBV19 and TRBJ2-7, the full variable domain reads DGGITQSPKYLFRKEGQNVTLSCEQNLNHDAMYWYRQDPGQGLRLIYYSQIVNDFQKGDIAEGYSVSREKKESFPLTVTSAQKNPTAFYLCASSIDRDSPSYEQYFGPGTRLTVT.

The rearrangement joins TRBV6-5 to TRBJ2-1, with 9 bases aligning to TRBD2. Germline V CDR1 and CDR2: MNHEY, SVGAGI. V lost 6 bases to trimming and J lost 3 bases; unmatched junction nucleotides: 3. The CDR3 covers 14 residues. The CDR3 here is CASRREGVYNEQFF. The DNA for the CDR3 is TGTGCCAGCAGGCGGGAGGGCGTCTACAATGAGCAGTTCTTC.

This chain uses TRBV20-1 with TRBJ2-7; possibly TRBD1 for D (6 bases). CDR1 is DFQATT and CDR2 is SNEGSKA in the germline V gene (reference sequence). This CDR3 has 12 amino acids. Trimming shortened V by 1 base and J by 2 bases, and 6 bases separated the two germline ends. The CDR3 nucleotides read TGCAGTGCTAGAGGGGACACCTACGAGCAGTACTTC. Its protein is CSARGDTYEQYF.

This chain connects TRBV6-1 to TRBJ2-7; tentatively, D is TRBD2 (6 bases). The germline gives CDR1 MNHNS, CDR2 SASEGT. V lost 8 bases and J lost 5, with 34 bases in between. The CDR3 spans 19 residues. The CDR3 coding sequence is TGTGCCAGCCCCGTAAGAGGTGGGCGTGTGGCGGGATTACTAGACGAGCAGTACTTC. Residues: CASPVRGGRVAGLLDEQYF.

The chain has TRBV4-1 and TRBJ1-5; 9 bases fit TRBD1. The CDR3 contains 15 residues. CDR1 is MGHRA and CDR2 is YSYEKL in the germline V gene. Trimming took 4 bases from V and 3 from J; bases not matched to a gene: 4. The CDR3, as DNA: TGCGCCAGCAGCCGAGGGACAGGGACCAATCAGCCCCAGCATTTT. This encodes CASSRGTGTNQPQHF.

This clonotype was found many times. The rearrangement links TRBV20-1 to TRBJ2-3, with TRBD2 matching 10 bases. Germline loops: CDR1 DFQATT, CDR2 SNEGSKA (reference sequence). The CDR3 contains 16 residues. Trimming cost V 5 bases and J 4 bases; bases outside gene matches: 12. The CDR3 region is CSAPPASGSGADTQYF. The CDR3 coding sequence is TGCAGTGCTCCACCCGCTAGCGGGAGTGGGGCAGATACGCAGTATTTT.

The chain is built from TRBV15 and TRBJ2-5; no definite D call. The germline gives CDR1 LNHNV, CDR2 YYDKDF (reference sequence). The CDR3 loop spans 12 amino acids. The V and J ends lost 8 bases and 2 bases respectively, with 9 bases between them. The CDR3 sequence: CATRVGQETQYF. The CDR3 DNA follows: TGTGCCACCCGAGTAGGACAAGAGACCCAGTACTTC.

The chain combines TRBV10-3 with TRBJ2-5; TRBD2 aligns across 12 bases. V lost 7 bases to trimming and J lost 4 bases; unmatched junction nucleotides: 10. Germline V gives CDR1 ENHRY, CDR2 SYGVKD. This CDR3 spans 16 amino acids. Here the CDR3 reads CAIKWTSGAPRETQYF. The CDR3 region has the DNA TGTGCCATCAAGTGGACTAGCGGGGCCCCCCGAGAGACCCAGTACTTC.

The chain couples TRBV27 to TRBJ1-1; D not certain. The germline gives CDR1 MNHEY, CDR2 SMNVEV (reference sequence). The CDR3 has 15 amino acids. Trimming removed 0 bases from V and 0 bases from J, with 8 bases in between. CDR3 sequence reads: CASSLSPGLNTEAFF. In DNA form, the CDR3 reads TGTGCCAGCAGTTTATCGCCAGGCCTGAACACTGAAGCTTTCTTT.

The gene calls are TRBV20-1 and TRBJ2-4; 11 nucleotides match TRBD2. The J call may be mistaken, given a closer DNA end match to TRBJ2-7. CDR3 size: 16 residues. Germline V gene lookup returns CDR1 DFQATT and CDR2 SNEGSKA (reference sequence). The CDR3 DNA reads as TGCAGTGCTAGAGAGACTCCGGGACTAGCGGTCACCGAGCAGTACTTC. It translates to CSARETPGLAVTEQYF.

V gene TRBV12-3 or TRBV12-4 combines with J gene TRBJ1-6, with TRBD1 identical over 8 bases. The CDR3 is 15 residues long. V dropped 5 bases and J dropped 5; count of bases not matched to a gene: 5. The CDR3 region is CASSRGQGNNSPLHF. For the CDR3, the DNA is TGTGCCAGCAGTCGCGGACAGGGCAATAATTCACCCCTCCACTTT.

The CDR3 sequence: CSARLPTGKGEKLFF. The CDR3 coding sequence is TGCAGTGCTAGATTACCGACAGGGAAGGGTGAAAAACTGTTTTTT. The chain carries TRBV20-1 and TRBJ1-4; 7 bases are a match to TRBD1. This CDR3 is 15 amino acids long. The V and J ends lost 2 bases and 7 bases, in that order; junction bases with no gene match: 10. Germline V lookup: CDR1 DFQATT, CDR2 SNEGSKA (reference sequence).

The rearrangement joins TRBV11-2 to TRBJ2-2, with 10 bases fitting TRBD2. The CDR3 runs 16 residues. Germline loops: CDR1 SGHAT, CDR2 FQNNGV. V trimming: 1 base; J trimming: 4 bases; junction bases outside the gene matches: 3. The CDR3 sequence is CASSLVTSGTTGELFF. The CDR3 DNA reads as TGTGCCAGCAGCTTAGTCACTAGCGGGACCACCGGGGAGCTGTTTTTT.

This clonotype was found a few times. V is TRBV20-1 and J is TRBJ2-5; possible D gene TRBD2, 5 bases. CDR3 length equals 16 residues. V lost 0 bases, J lost 5 bases, and 19 bases lay in between. Per germline, CDR1 DFQATT and CDR2 SNEGSKA (reference sequence). Here the CDR3 reads CSARDPLAASGETQYF. CDR3 DNA: TGCAGTGCTAGAGATCCCCTAGCCGCCTCGGGGGAGACCCAGTACTTC.

This clonotype was observed a few times. This chain links TRBV6-1 with TRBJ1-2, with D unclear. Trimming cost V 2 bases and J 1 base, with 8 bases left between them. This CDR3 region has 14 residues. CDR1 and CDR2 from the germline V gene are MNHNS and SASEGT. The CDR3 region is CASSELRVNYGYTF. The CDR3 nucleotides read TGTGCCAGCAGTGAACTAAGGGTTAACTATGGCTACACCTTC.

This rearrangement joins TRBV9 to TRBJ2-7, with D perhaps matching TRBD1 (5 bases). The germline V gene has CDR1 SGDLS and CDR2 YYNGEE. V was cut by 7 bases and J by 2 bases, with 10 bases left in between. The CDR3 loop spans 12 amino acids. The CDR3 nucleotides read TGTGCCAGCGGGGCTACCCCCTACGAGCAGTACTTC. Protein product: CASGATPYEQYF.

This sequence joins TRBV5-1 and TRBJ2-6; perhaps TRBD2 as D (5 bases). CDR3 length: 15 amino acids. The germline V gene encodes CDR1 SGHRS and CDR2 YFSETQ. Deletions cut 2 bases from V and 3 bases from J, with 9 bases between. The CDR3 DNA follows: TGCGCCAGCAGCTTCGAGGGATATGGGGCCAACGTCCTGACTTTC. This codes for CASSFEGYGANVLTF.

This clonotype appeared a few times. The CDR3 reads CSAPLELAGVWYF. The CDR3 DNA reads as TGCAGTGCACCTCTGGAACTAGCGGGAGTATGGTATTTT. The chain recombines TRBV20-1 with TRBJ2-3; 11 bases map to TRBD2. Germline CDR1 is DFQATT and CDR2 is SNEGSKA (reference sequence). The V and J ends lost 6 bases and 14 bases, in that order; junction bases with no gene match: 13. The CDR3 runs to 13 residues.

The chain links TRBV6-1 to TRBJ2-1; possibly TRBD2 for D (6 bases). This CDR3 is built from 12 residues. V dropped 4 bases and J dropped 9 bases, with 10 bases sitting between them. Germline CDR1 reads MNHNS; CDR2 reads SASEGT. The CDR3 DNA follows: TGTGCCAGCAGTGTACTAGCTTTTGAGCAGTTCTTC. Its protein product is CASSVLAFEQFF.

The rearrangement uses TRBV15 and TRBJ2-1; the D gene is possibly TRBD2 (5 bases). The J call may be in error: the DNA end matches TRBJ2-7 better. Looked up from germline, CDR1 is LNHNV and CDR2 is YYDKDF (reference sequence). This CDR3 is 15 amino acids long. The CDR3 loop is CATSLEAAIYNEQYF. The CDR3 bases are TGTGCCACCAGCCTGGAAGCGGCCATTTACAATGAGCAGTACTTC.

This clonotype was recorded a few times. The chain joins TRBV20-1 to TRBJ2-4; either TRBD1 or TRBD2 may fit D (5 bases each). Germline V lookup: CDR1 DFQATT, CDR2 SNEGSKA (reference sequence). Deletions cut 1 base from V and 6 bases from J, with 16 bases between. This CDR3 region has 15 residues. The CDR3 DNA is TGCAGTGCTAGAGTCACGGGGCTAGGAGGAAACATTCAGTACTTC. Amino acids: CSARVTGLGGNIQYF.